This T cell receptor (beta chain) was retrieved from a study of cytotoxic CD8 clonotypes in ibrutinib-treated CLL. At the level of the study: Of the patients, about a dozen were relapsed/refractory, roughly 15 treatment-naive and under 18 IGHV unmutated. Timing of response sample collection was a median approximately eleven months after treatment start, with a range of 6 to 36.

Profiling relied on immunoSEQ multiplex PCR, and the TCRdb table lists in-frame clones only, not all of them. Found here are about 97,000 clones, around 77% of them singletons; the top ten hold roughly 24%. Findings and limits, study-wide: Under treatment, the uncommon public clonotypes either contracted or remained stable.

A remark on this clone: No antigen is known for it.

Sequencing used PBMCs, obtained after 24 months of ibrutinib treatment. This sequence was found in a human donor with chronic lymphocytic leukemia.

CDR3 region: CASGLTEGYGYTF. The CDR3 DNA reads as TGTGCTAGTGGTTTGACTGAAGGCTATGGCTACACCTTC. The gene calls are TRBV12-5 and TRBJ1-2; D gene uncertain. The CDR3 length is 13 residues. Trimming pared 2 bases from V and 4 bases from J, leaving 8 bases between. In germline, CDR1 is LGHNT, CDR2 FRNRAP.